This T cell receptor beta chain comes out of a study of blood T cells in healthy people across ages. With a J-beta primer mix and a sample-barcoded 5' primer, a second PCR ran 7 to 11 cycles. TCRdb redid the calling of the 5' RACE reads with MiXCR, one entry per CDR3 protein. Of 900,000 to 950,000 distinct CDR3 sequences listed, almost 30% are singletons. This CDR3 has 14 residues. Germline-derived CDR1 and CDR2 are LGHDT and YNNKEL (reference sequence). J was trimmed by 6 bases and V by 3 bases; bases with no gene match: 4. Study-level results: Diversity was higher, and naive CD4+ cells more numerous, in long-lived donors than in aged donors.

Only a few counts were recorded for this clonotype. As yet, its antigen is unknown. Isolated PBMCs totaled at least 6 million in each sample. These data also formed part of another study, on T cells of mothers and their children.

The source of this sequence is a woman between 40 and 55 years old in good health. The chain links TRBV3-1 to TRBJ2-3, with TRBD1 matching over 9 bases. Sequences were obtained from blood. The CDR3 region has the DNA TGTGCCAGCAGCCACGGGACAGGGACGGATACGCAGTATTTT. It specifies CASSHGTGTDTQYF.